Following are 12 T cell receptor beta chains from one sample sequenced in a study of a mutant IDH1 vaccine in newly diagnosed glioma. The time point was: week 11, during vaccination. Doses of 300 ug of mutant IDH1 20-mer peptide were given with topical imiquimod. Here immunoSEQ multiplex PCR was the method, and the copy in TCRdb shows in-frame clones only, minus some. The repertoire includes roughly 25,000 clones, less than 80% of them detected once, and about 8.2% sits in the top ten. Their cognate antigens are unknown. The sequences come from PBMCs, collected from a glioma patient whose treatment included an IDH1 peptide vaccine. The receptor source for this set is a middle-aged man with glioma.

The chain couples TRBV12-5 to TRBJ2-3, with no clear D. The germline CDR1 and CDR2 sequences are LGHNT and FRNRAP. V was cut by 2 bases and J by 6 bases, with 9 bases left in between. The CDR3 totals 13 residues. Here the CDR3 DNA reads TGTGCTAGTGGTTTGACCGAGAGGGATACGCAGTATTTT. This translates into CASGLTERDTQYF.

The CDR3 DNA is TGTGCCAGCAGCTTAGTCGACAGGGCGATCGGGGAGCTGTTTTTT. As protein: CASSLVDRAIGELFF. The chain is built from TRBV7-6 and TRBJ2-2; 7 bases are a match to TRBD1. V trimming: 1 base; J trimming: 7 bases; junction bases outside the gene matches: 6. The germline V gene has CDR1 SGHVS and CDR2 FNYEAQ. This CDR3 contains 15 residues.

The chain combines TRBV2 with TRBJ2-5; D remains unclear. The assigned J gene may be wrong: the sequence end matches TRBJ2-7 better. The CDR3 contains 14 residues. The germline V gene has CDR1 SNHLY and CDR2 FYNNEI. DNA of the CDR3: TGTGCCAGCAGAACTCAGGTAGCTCCTTACGAGCAGTACTTC. Translating gives CASRTQVAPYEQYF.

This rearrangement joins TRBV6-6 to TRBJ1-2, with a tentative D call TRBD1 (5 bases). V lost 1 base, J lost 8 bases, and 14 bases lay in between. The CDR3 extends over 14 amino acids. Germline values: CDR1 MNHNY, CDR2 SVGAGI (reference sequence). The CDR3 loop is CASSYFLGGDGYTF. Here the CDR3 DNA reads TGTGCCAGCAGTTACTTCCTTGGCGGGGACGGCTACACCTTC.

There are a few counts of this clone. In DNA form, the CDR3 reads TGTGCCAGCAGATACAGGGGGCTGAACACCGGGGAGCTGTTTTTT. Its translation: CASRYRGLNTGELFF. The rearrangement joins TRBV27 to TRBJ2-2; 9 bases agree with TRBD1. V shed 6 bases, J shed 1 base, and the junction held 3 bases outside the gene matches. There are 15 residues in the CDR3. Per the germline V gene, CDR1 is MNHEY and CDR2 is SMNVEV (reference sequence).

The CDR3: CASSPTLRESYEQYV. CDR3 DNA: TGTGCCAGCAGTCCAACACTACGGGAGTCCTACGAGCAGTACGTC. The chain joins TRBV27 to TRBJ2-7, with D perhaps matching TRBD2 (6 bases). The CDR3 contains 15 residues. CDR1 is MNHEY, CDR2 SMNVEV, per germline (reference sequence). Trimming removed 5 bases at V and 1 base at J, with 15 bases between.

V is TRBV20-1 and J is TRBJ2-3; TRBD2 matches 7 bases. Germline CDR1 DFQATT, CDR2 SNEGSKA (reference sequence). The J segment lost 11 bases and the V segment lost 3 bases, leaving 5 bases of the junction unmatched. The CDR3 runs 11 residues. The CDR3 loop reads CSARTSFGQYF. The CDR3 DNA sequence: TGCAGTGCTAGGACTAGCTTTGGGCAGTATTTT.

The chain recombines TRBV7-8 with TRBJ2-3, with TRBD1 identical over 9 bases. After removal of 5 bases from V and 0 bases from J, the junction contained 6 bases not matched to a gene. Germline V lookup: CDR1 SGHVS, CDR2 FQNEAQ. The CDR3 is made up of 16 amino acids. In DNA form, the CDR3 reads TGTGCCAGCAGCCCCCAACAGGGGGCGAGCACAGATACGCAGTATTTT. Protein sequence: CASSPQQGASTDTQYF. Using reference TRBV7-8 and TRBJ2-3 for the parts outside the CDR3, the full variable domain is GAGVSQSPRYKVAKRGQDVALRCDPISGHVSLFWYQQALGQGPEFLTYFQNEAQLDKSGLPSDRFFAERPEGSVSTLKIQRTQQEDSAVYLCASSPQQGASTDTQYFGPGTRLTVL.

The table lists this clone with a few counts. The V and J genes are TRBV2 and TRBJ2-1; 12 bases align to TRBD1. The ends lost 0 bases at V and 8 bases at J; junction bases unmatched: 2. Germline lookup yields CDR1 SNHLY and CDR2 FYNNEI. The CDR3 length is 15 residues. CDR3 protein: CASSEAGTGGDEQFF. DNA for the CDR3: TGTGCCAGCAGTGAAGCAGGGACAGGGGGCGATGAGCAGTTCTTC.

The chain couples TRBV5-5 to TRBJ2-3, with D perhaps matching TRBD2 (5 bases). The CDR3 runs to 15 residues. V lost 0 bases, J lost 3 bases, and 11 bases lay in between. Germline assignment: CDR1 SGHKS and CDR2 YYEKEE (reference sequence). The CDR3 coding sequence is TGTGCCAGCAGCTTGGCTCCAAGGGAGACAGATACGCAGTATTTT. Protein product: CASSLAPRETDTQYF.

The V and J genes are TRBV18 and TRBJ2-3, with D possibly TRBD1 on 5 matching bases. Germline lookup yields CDR1 KGHSH and CDR2 LQKENI. This CDR3 is built from 16 residues. The germline V and J ends were trimmed by 6 bases and 5 bases, with 21 bases remaining between them. Here the CDR3 reads CASSPGGALAGDTQYF. The CDR3 region has the DNA TGTGCCAGCTCGCCCGGTGGGGCCTTAGCCGGAGATACGCAGTATTTT. The full variable domain, with the rest looked up from reference TRBV18 and TRBJ2-3, is NAGVMQNPRHLVRRRGQEARLRCSPMKGHSHVYWYRQLPEEGLKFMVYLQKENIIDESGMPKERFSAEFPKEGPSILRIQQVVRGDSAAYFCASSPGGALAGDTQYFGPGTRLTVL.

To note about this clone: A much larger clone differs by one base, so this may be a read error. V usage is TRBV6-5 and J usage is TRBJ2-7; D is unclear. The CDR3 extends over 12 amino acids. Germline-derived CDR1 and CDR2 are MNHEY and SVGAGI. CDR3 sequence reads: CAGSPDSYEQYF. DNA of the CDR3: TGTGCCGGCAGCCCGGACTCCTACGAGCAGTACTTC.